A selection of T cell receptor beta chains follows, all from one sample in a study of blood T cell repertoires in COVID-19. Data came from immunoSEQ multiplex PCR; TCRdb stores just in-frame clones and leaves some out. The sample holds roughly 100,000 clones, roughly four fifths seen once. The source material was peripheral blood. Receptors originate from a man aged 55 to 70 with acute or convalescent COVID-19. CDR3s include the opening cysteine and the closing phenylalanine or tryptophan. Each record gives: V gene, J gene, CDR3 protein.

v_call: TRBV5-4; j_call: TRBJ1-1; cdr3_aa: CASSLGLSTVNTEAFF
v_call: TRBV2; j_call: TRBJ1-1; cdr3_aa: CASSQDRDWAFF
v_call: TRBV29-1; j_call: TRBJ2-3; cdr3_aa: CSVGRGLAGPDTQYF
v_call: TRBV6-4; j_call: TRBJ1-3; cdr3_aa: CASRLGTDPGNTIYF
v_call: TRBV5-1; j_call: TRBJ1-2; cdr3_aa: CASRISPGQGIYGYTF
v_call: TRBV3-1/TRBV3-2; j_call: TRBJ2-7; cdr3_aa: CASSYRDEQYF
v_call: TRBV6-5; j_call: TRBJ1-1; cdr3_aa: CASTGAERDTEAFF
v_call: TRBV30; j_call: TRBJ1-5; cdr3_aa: CAWSGQQLNQPQHF
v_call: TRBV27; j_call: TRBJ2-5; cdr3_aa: CASSLIRETQYF
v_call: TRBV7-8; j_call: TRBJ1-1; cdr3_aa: CASSQDRGAQGTEAFF
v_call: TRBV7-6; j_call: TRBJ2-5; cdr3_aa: CASSSQVGRGAQETQYF
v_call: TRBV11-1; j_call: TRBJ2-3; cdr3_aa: CASRPTLGAGTDTQYF
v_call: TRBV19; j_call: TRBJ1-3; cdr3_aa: CASYGIGNTIYF
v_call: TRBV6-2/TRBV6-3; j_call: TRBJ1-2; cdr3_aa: CASSSTGDYGYTF
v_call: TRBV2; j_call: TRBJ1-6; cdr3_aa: CASRTGGTSPLHF